Only one count was recorded for the clone carrying this T cell receptor beta chain. The CDR3 has 15 amino acids. Germline CDR1 LGHNA, CDR2 YNFKEQ. V dropped 1 base and J dropped 5 bases, with 13 bases sitting between them. The repertoire was sequenced with immunoSEQ multiplex PCR; TCRdb's copy has only in-frame clones and lacks some. The top ten hold about 7% of the sample, which has about 19,000 clones, 85% seen once. This record belongs to a study of somatic mutations in cytotoxic T cells in rheumatoid arthritis. Study context: A roughly 32 ml EDTA sample of patient blood was drawn right after diagnosis, before any treatment.

The clonotype comes from a woman aged 40 to 50 with rheumatoid arthritis. The sequencing input was CD8+ T cells sorted from blood. V and J are TRBV4-2 and TRBJ2-3; the D is unclear. The CDR3 here is CASSQGLAPQDTQYF. The DNA of the CDR3 is TGTGCCAGCAGCCAAGGGTTAGCCCCCCAAGATACGCAGTATTTT.